The T cell receptor beta chain under discussion was sequenced for a study of blood T cell repertoires in COVID-19. Study as a whole: Italy, Spain and the United States were the sources of the convalescent and acute COVID-19 samples.

This clone was observed once. V trimming: 6 bases; J trimming: 3 bases; junction bases outside the gene matches: 4. The CDR3 contains 15 residues. Germline V lookup: CDR1 SNHLY, CDR2 FYNNEI. As originally analysed: Amplification with reference gene primers provided the estimates of nucleated cell counts. Generated by immunoSEQ multiplex PCR, the TCRdb table keeps only in-frame clones and is missing some. V and J calls and clone size are those listed in that table; D and trimming were worked out from the DNA. The sample includes about 59,000 clones, about 78% of them seen just once. The V gene is TRBV2, the J gene TRBJ2-3, with TRBD2 identical over 12 bases. The sample taken for sequencing was peripheral blood. The sequence came from a man older than 75 with acute or convalescent COVID-19. The DNA for the CDR3 is TGTGCCAGCAGCTTACTAGCGGGAGGTACAGATACGCAGTATTTT. It translates to CASSLLAGGTDTQYF.